The clone carrying this T cell receptor (beta chain) has more than one count but fewer than ten. Serum thyroxine and TRAb, along with clinical symptoms, thyroid ultrasound and orbital computed tomography, were what diagnosis relied on. The source of the PBMCs was around 10 ml of fresh peripheral blood. CDR3 regions of TCR beta were amplified from RNA transcripts. Scientists carried out first-round RT-PCR using HTBI primers and then a second-round multiplex PCR. MiXCR was run by TCRdb on the multiplex PCR reads, yielding one entry per CDR3 protein. The sample carries 600,000 to 700,000 distinct CDR3 sequences, over 40% recorded once. The sample originates from a study of Graves' ophthalmopathy and Graves' hyperthyroidism. The CDR3 runs to 16 residues. The germline V gene encodes CDR1 PRHDT and CDR2 FYEKMQ (reference sequence). V lost 3 bases, J lost 5 bases, and 11 bases stayed unmatched.

The V and J genes are TRBV13 and TRBJ2-5, with 8 positions matching TRBD1. The TCR was taken from an adult man with Graves' ophthalmopathy. The sample was peripheral blood. In nucleotides, the CDR3 is TGTGCCAGCAGCTTGGTTGGACAGGGCTTTCAGGAGACCCAGTACTTC. Amino acid sequence: CASSLVGQGFQETQYF.